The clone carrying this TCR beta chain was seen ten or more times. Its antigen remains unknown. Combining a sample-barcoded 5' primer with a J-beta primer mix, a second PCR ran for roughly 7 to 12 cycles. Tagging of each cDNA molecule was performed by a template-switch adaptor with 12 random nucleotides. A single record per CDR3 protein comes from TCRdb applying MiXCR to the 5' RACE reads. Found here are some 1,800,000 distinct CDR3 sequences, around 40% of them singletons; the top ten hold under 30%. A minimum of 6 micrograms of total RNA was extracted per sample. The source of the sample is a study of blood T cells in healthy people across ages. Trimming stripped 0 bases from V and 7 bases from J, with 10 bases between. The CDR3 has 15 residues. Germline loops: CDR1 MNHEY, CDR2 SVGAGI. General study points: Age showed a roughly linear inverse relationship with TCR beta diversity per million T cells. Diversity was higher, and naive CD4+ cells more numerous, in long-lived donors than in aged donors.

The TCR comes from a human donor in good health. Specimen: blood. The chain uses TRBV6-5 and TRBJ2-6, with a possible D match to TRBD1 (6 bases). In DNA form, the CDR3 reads TGTGCCAGCAGTTACTCGCAGGGGCGTGCCAACGTCCTGACTTTC. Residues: CASSYSQGRANVLTF.